This is a list of T cell receptor beta chains from one sample in a study of control samples from healthy donors and cancer patients. Profiled with immunoSEQ multiplex PCR; TCRdb holds only in-frame clones, not every one. Here the sample spans about 150,000 clones, just under 95% being singletons. The sample was blood. These receptors originate from a woman in her 40s in good health. Each CDR3 is given with its conserved first and last residue. D genes are given only for firm matches. Size tells how often a clone was seen (once, few, many) or the class of an expanded clone, and some rows leave it out.

abundance	v_gene	j_gene	d_gene	len	CDR3nt	CDR3aa
.	TRBV3-1/TRBV3-2	TRBJ1-2	.	13	TGTGCCAGCAGCCAGGGTTCTAACTATGGCTACACCTTC	CASSQGSNYGYTF
once	TRBV29-1	TRBJ2-7	.	13	TGCAGCGTTGAAGTGGACAGTCCCTACGAGCAGTACTTC	CSVEVDSPYEQYF
.	TRBV11-2	TRBJ1-5	.	13	TGTGCCAGCAGCTTAGATCGCGATCAGCCCCAGCATTTT	CASSLDRDQPQHF
.	TRBV6-4	TRBJ1-1	.	14	TGTGCCAGCAGGGGAAACGTGTGGGACACTGAAGCTTTCTTT	CASRGNVWDTEAFF
.	TRBV6-5	TRBJ2-5	TRBD1	13	TGTGCCAGCAGATTCGACAGGGGTGAGACCCAGTACTTC	CASRFDRGETQYF
once	TRBV7-2	TRBJ1-1	.	15	TGTGCCAGCAGCTTTGAGGGGGTTGAGAACACTGAAGCTTTCTTT	CASSFEGVENTEAFF
once	TRBV24-1	TRBJ1-6	.	14	TGTGCCACCAGCAAACAGGGAAACAATTCACCCCTCCACTTT	CATSKQGNNSPLHF
.	TRBV19	TRBJ1-2	.	13	TGTGCCAGTAGCAAACAGGGAGACTATGGCTACACCTTC	CASSKQGDYGYTF
.	TRBV4-3	TRBJ1-3	.	15	TGCGCCAGCAGCCAAGCCGCGGGATACGGAAACACCATATATTTT	CASSQAAGYGNTIYF
.	TRBV4-3	TRBJ2-1	.	12	TGCGCCAGCAGCCAAGTAGGGGGGGGGCAGTTCTTC	CASSQVGGGQFF
.	TRBV5-6	TRBJ2-3	TRBD2	14	TGTGCCAGCAGCTTGGTGAGCGGGGGGGATACGCAGTATTTT	CASSLVSGGDTQYF
.	TRBV11-2	TRBJ1-2	TRBD1	14	TGTGCCAGCAGCTTAGTCGGGACAGCGACGGGCTACACCTTC	CASSLVGTATGYTF
.	TRBV7-3	TRBJ1-6	.	15	TGTGCCAGCAGCTTAACGGGACATCATAATTCACCCCTCCACTTT	CASSLTGHHNSPLHF
.	TRBV7-2	TRBJ1-1	.	15	TGTGCCAGCAGCTTAGCTGGACGGGGGAACACTGAAGCTTTCTTT	CASSLAGRGNTEAFF
.	TRBV20-1	TRBJ1-5	TRBD1	14	TGCAGTGCTAGTGGACAGGGGATCAATCAGCCCCAGCATTTT	CSASGQGINQPQHF
.	TRBV6-5	TRBJ1-5	.	13	TGTGCCAGCAGGGGGGGGCGGGGGCAGCCCCAGCATTTT	CASRGGRGQPQHF
.	TRBV10-2	TRBJ2-1	.	15	TGCGCCAGCAGTGAGTCGGGGGGCCGTCGCGGTGAGCAGTTCTTC	CASSESGGRRGEQFF
.	TRBV9	TRBJ2-5	TRBD2	17	TGTGCCAGCAGCGTAGGTCCTAGCGGGAGGGAGGGGGAGACCCAGTACTTC	CASSVGPSGREGETQYF
.	TRBV10-2	TRBJ1-1	.	13	TGCGCCAGCAGTGAGAACAGGGACACTGAAGCTTTCTTT	CASSENRDTEAFF
once	TRBV5-6	TRBJ2-7	.	12	TGTGCCAGCAGCTTGGGGGCGGGAGAGCAGTACTTC	CASSLGAGEQYF
.	TRBV7-9	TRBJ1-1	.	17	TGTGCCAGCAGCTTAGGGGGGCTCCCAACGAAATACTATGAAGCTTTCTTT	CASSLGGLPTKYYEAFF
.	TRBV18	TRBJ2-7	.	13	TGTGCCAGCTCCGGGCGGCGACCCTACGAGCAGTACTTC	CASSGRRPYEQYF
.	TRBV5-1	TRBJ1-3	.	19	TGCGCCAGCAGCTTTTCGCCCTTCGTTAGGGCGGCCTCTGGAAACACCATATATTTT	CASSFSPFVRAASGNTIYF
.	TRBV5-4	TRBJ2-6	.	15	TGTGCCAGCAGCTTGGTAGGCTCTGGGGCCAACGTCCTGACTTTC	CASSLVGSGANVLTF
.	TRBV11-2	TRBJ2-1	TRBD2	16	TGTGCCAGCAGCAAAGGACTAGCGGGAGCCTACAATGAGCAGTTCTTC	CASSKGLAGAYNEQFF
.	TRBV2	TRBJ2-3	.	13	TGTGCCAGCAGTGGGGGGCGGGACCTTACAAAGTATTTT	CASSGGRDLTKYF
once	TRBV19	TRBJ2-7	.	11	TGTGCCGTCGGAGACAGCTACGAGCAGTACTTC	CAVGDSYEQYF
once	TRBV7-7	TRBJ2-1	TRBD2	14	TGTGCCAGCAGCCTCCGAGGTGGCGGGGGAGAGCAGTTCTTC	CASSLRGGGGEQFF
.	TRBV20-1	TRBJ1-1	.	13	TGCAGTGCTAGTAGTCAGGTATACACTGAAGCTTTCTTT	CSASSQVYTEAFF
.	TRBV5-6	TRBJ1-1	.	17	TGTGCCAGCACCTTAGATTACGGCGGAACCCCAGTCACTGAAGCTTTCTTT	CASTLDYGGTPVTEAFF
.	TRBV5-4	TRBJ1-5	.	14	TGTGCCAGCAGCTTGCAGAATAGCAATCAGCCCCAGCATTTT	CASSLQNSNQPQHF
.	TRBV7-9	TRBJ1-6	TRBD1	14	TGTGCCACCTTGCGGACAGGGGAGCATTCACCCCTCCACTTT	CATLRTGEHSPLHF
.	TRBV7-2	TRBJ2-5	.	12	TGTGCCAGCAACAAGGGGGGGACGACCCAGTACTTC	CASNKGGTTQYF
.	TRBV7-3	TRBJ2-5	TRBD1	14	TGTGCCAGCAGCTCTACAGGGGGCCTGGAGACCCAGTACTTC	CASSSTGGLETQYF
.	TRBV7-9	TRBJ2-1	.	16	TGTGCCAGCAGCTTAGAACCCAGCGGACCCTACAATGAGCAGTTCTTC	CASSLEPSGPYNEQFF
.	TRBV28	TRBJ1-5	.	15	TGTGCCAGCAGTTTGGGGTCAGCCGACAATCAGCCCCAGCATTTT	CASSLGSADNQPQHF
.	TRBV2	TRBJ2-7	TRBD2	13	TGTGCCAGGGGAGGGACTAGCAGATTCGAGCAGTACTTC	CARGGTSRFEQYF
.	TRBV27	TRBJ1-4	.	13	TGTGCCAGCAGTTCCGCAGGGGTGAAAAAACTGTTTTTT	CASSSAGVKKLFF
once	TRBV7-2	TRBJ2-7	TRBD2	15	TGTGCCAGCAGCTTACCCCCGGGAGGGGCATACGAGCAGTACTTC	CASSLPPGGAYEQYF
.	TRBV7-9	TRBJ1-5	.	16	TGTGCCAGCAGCCACGGGGCCACGGTTAGCAATCAGCCCCAGCATTTT	CASSHGATVSNQPQHF
.	TRBV3-1/TRBV3-2	TRBJ2-3	.	15	TGTGCCAGCAGCCAAGGGACGGGATTCACAGATACGCAGTATTTT	CASSQGTGFTDTQYF
.	TRBV30	TRBJ1-2	TRBD1	13	TGTGCCTGGAGTGTCAACAGGGGGCAAGGCTACACCTTC	CAWSVNRGQGYTF
.	TRBV27	TRBJ2-2	.	15	TGTGCCAGCAGTTTCAATGTGAGGTTCACCGGGGAGCTGTTTTTT	CASSFNVRFTGELFF
.	TRBV12-3/TRBV12-4	TRBJ1-5	.	13	TGTGCCAGCAGCACCCGCCCGGGTCGGCCCCAGCATTTT	CASSTRPGRPQHF
.	TRBV6-2/TRBV6-3	TRBJ2-7	TRBD2	15	TGTGCCAGCAGTTACCGTAGACTAGCCGCCTACGAGCAGTACTTC	CASSYRRLAAYEQYF
.	TRBV3-1/TRBV3-2	TRBJ2-1	.	15	TGTGCCAGCAGCCTGGCGGGTAGCTCCTACAATGAGCAGTTCTTC	CASSLAGSSYNEQFF
few	TRBV30	TRBJ1-3	.	13	TGTGCCTGGATCGGAGCACTGGGAAACACCATATATTTT	CAWIGALGNTIYF
.	TRBV10-3	TRBJ1-1	TRBD1	16	TGTGCCATCAGTGTGGCAGGGGGTTCCCTTGACACTGAAGCTTTCTTT	CAISVAGGSLDTEAFF
.	TRBV5-1	TRBJ2-2	.	14	TGCGCCAGCAGCTTTGGGGGGACTGAACGGGAGCTGTTTTTT	CASSFGGTERELFF
.	TRBV25-1	TRBJ1-5	TRBD1	13	TGTGCCAGCCGCGGGACAGTCCAAGGGCCCCAGCATTTT	CASRGTVQGPQHF
.	TRBV2	TRBJ1-2	TRBD1	15	TGTGCCAGCAGTGTGGGGACAGGCGGGATGGGTGGCTACACCTTC	CASSVGTGGMGGYTF
.	TRBV6-6	TRBJ1-4	TRBD1	15	TGTGCCAGCAGTTCGCGACAGGGGGCGACTGAAAAACTGTTTTTT	CASSSRQGATEKLFF
.	TRBV5-1	TRBJ1-1	.	14	TGCGCCAGCAGCTGGTCAAGGTCAGAGACTGAAGCTTTCTTT	CASSWSRSETEAFF
.	TRBV7-9	TRBJ2-7	TRBD2	15	TGTGCCAGCTCCCTAGCGGGGGCGAGAGTCTACGAGCAGTACTTC	CASSLAGARVYEQYF
.	TRBV29-1	TRBJ2-1	.	13	TGCAGTGGCCGGGGACTCCCAGGGAACGAGCAGTTCTTC	CSGRGLPGNEQFF
.	TRBV9	TRBJ1-1	.	13	TGTGCCAGCAGCCCGAACAGTCGCACTGAAGCTTTCTTT	CASSPNSRTEAFF
.	TRBV29-1	TRBJ1-1	.	14	TGCAGCGTTGAATCGGAGATTGTGCGCACTGAAGCTTTCTTT	CSVESEIVRTEAFF